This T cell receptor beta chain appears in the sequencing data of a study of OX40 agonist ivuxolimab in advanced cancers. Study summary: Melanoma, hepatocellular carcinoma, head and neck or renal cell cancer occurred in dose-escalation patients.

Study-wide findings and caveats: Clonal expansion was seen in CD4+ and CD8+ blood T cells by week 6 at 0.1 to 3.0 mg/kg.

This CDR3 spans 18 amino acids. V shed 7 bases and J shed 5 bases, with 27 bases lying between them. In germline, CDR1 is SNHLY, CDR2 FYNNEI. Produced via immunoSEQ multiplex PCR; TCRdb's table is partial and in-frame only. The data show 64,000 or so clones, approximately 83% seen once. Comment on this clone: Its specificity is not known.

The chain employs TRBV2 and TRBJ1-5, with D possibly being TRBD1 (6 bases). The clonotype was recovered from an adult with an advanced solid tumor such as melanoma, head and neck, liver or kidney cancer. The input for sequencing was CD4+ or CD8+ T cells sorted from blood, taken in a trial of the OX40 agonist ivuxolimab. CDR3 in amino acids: CASTPTGSGGRSHQPQHF. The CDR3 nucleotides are TGTGCCAGCACCCCCACCGGATCGGGGGGCCGTTCGCATCAGCCCCAGCATTTT.